The clone carrying this T cell receptor (beta chain) was detected only a few times. This specimen comes from a study of PD-1 blockade in classical Hodgkin lymphoma. The data were produced by immunoSEQ multiplex PCR, yet TCRdb's version contains in-frame clones alone and is incomplete. The sample has just over 60,000 clones; about 91% are singletons. CDR1 and CDR2 (germline): MRHNA, SNTAGT. Trimming removed 2 bases from V and 4 bases from J, with 10 bases in between. This CDR3 contains 14 residues. Relapse was seen in all patients after autologous stem cell transplantation, and brentuximab vedotin exposure was variable. Best overall response was complete response, partial response or progressive disease in these relapsed/refractory classical Hodgkin lymphoma patients.

The chain links TRBV6-4 to TRBJ2-3; D is possibly TRBD2 (7 bases). The receptor's source is a human donor with classical Hodgkin lymphoma. Sequenced material: peripheral blood mononuclear cells (PBMCs), taken at baseline. CDR3 protein: CASSDGGAPDTQYF. CDR3 coding DNA: TGTGCCAGCAGTGACGGGGGGGCCCCAGATACGCAGTATTTT.